These T cell receptor beta chains were read from a single sample in a study of CD8 T cells in Susac syndrome. Via MiXCR, TCRdb re-called the immunoSEQ multiplex PCR reads, giving one row per CDR3 protein. The sample gives nearly 110,000 distinct CDR3 sequences, roughly 95% of which show up once; about 0.41% is in the top ten. The source material was CD8+ T cells from PBMCs. The origin of the receptors is a human donor with Susac syndrome. The CDR3 runs from the conserved cysteine through the conserved F or W. The D gene is left open where the match is weak. The size field is filled for only some rows; it gives once, few, many or a size class.

v_gene	abundance	d_gene	j_gene	CDR3aa	CDR3nt
TRBV20-1	NA	TRBD2	TRBJ2-7	CSARDRFYRSGGAYEQYF	TGCAGTGCTAGAGATAGGTTTTATCGGAGCGGGGGGGCCTACGAGCAGTACTTC
TRBV21-1	NA	NA	TRBJ1-2	CASTGLSYYGYTF	TGTGCCAGCACTGGATTAAGCTACTATGGCTACACCTTC
TRBV9	NA	TRBD2	TRBJ2-3	CASGSNAASGGTDTQYF	TGTGCCAGCGGTTCGAATGCGGCTAGCGGGGGCACAGATACGCAGTATTTT
TRBV6-4	NA	NA	TRBJ2-5	CASSALLAPPGETQYF	TGTGCCAGCAGTGCCTTACTAGCCCCCCCGGGGGAGACCCAGTACTTC
TRBV2	NA	NA	TRBJ1-2	CASSDRGGSPYYGYTF	TGTGCCAGCAGTGATCGAGGGGGGTCCCCCTACTATGGCTACACCTTC
TRBV3-1	NA	NA	TRBJ1-2	CASSAGRNYGYTF	TGTGCCAGCAGCGCGGGACGGAACTATGGCTACACCTTC
TRBV18	NA	NA	TRBJ1-5	CASSPKGRDQPQHF	TGTGCCAGCTCACCTAAAGGCCGCGATCAGCCCCAGCATTTT
TRBV12-3/TRBV12-4	few	NA	TRBJ2-7	CASSFGPYEQYF	TGTGCCAGCAGTTTCGGTCCCTACGAGCAGTACTTC
TRBV12-3/TRBV12-4	NA	NA	TRBJ1-4	CASSTGIGELFF	TGTGCCAGCAGTACAGGGATCGGGGAACTGTTTTTT
TRBV7-9	NA	NA	TRBJ2-1	CASSPNQFEQFF	TGTGCCAGCAGCCCTAACCAGTTCGAGCAGTTCTTC
TRBV6-2/TRBV6-3	NA	TRBD1	TRBJ1-2	CASSSDRDYGYTF	TGTGCCAGCAGCTCCGACAGGGACTATGGCTACACCTTC
TRBV24-1	NA	TRBD1	TRBJ2-1	CATSARDRGEGEQFF	TGTGCCACCAGTGCCAGGGACAGAGGGGAAGGGGAGCAGTTCTTC
TRBV27	NA	TRBD1	TRBJ2-7	CASSLVAGGYEQYF	TGTGCCAGCAGTTTAGTCGCAGGGGGCTACGAGCAGTACTTC
TRBV12-3/TRBV12-4	NA	TRBD2	TRBJ2-7	CASSLGLAWLGLYF	TGTGCCAGCAGTTTAGGACTAGCGTGGCTCGGGTTATACTTC
TRBV29-1	NA	NA	TRBJ2-5	CSAEGGPGWGPETQYF	TGCAGCGCCGAGGGCGGCCCAGGGTGGGGGCCAGAGACCCAGTACTTC
TRBV2	NA	NA	TRBJ2-5	CASTEGHRQETQYF	TGTGCCAGCACCGAAGGACACCGACAAGAGACCCAGTACTTC
TRBV7-9	NA	NA	TRBJ2-3	CASHGAGVKDTQYF	TGTGCCAGCCACGGGGCCGGCGTGAAAGATACGCAGTATTTT
TRBV5-6	few	NA	TRBJ1-5	CASSLGGGPQHF	TGTGCCAGCAGCTTGGGCGGGGGGCCCCAGCATTTT
TRBV7-2	NA	TRBD2	TRBJ2-5	CASSLVVSGGTQETQYF	TGTGCCAGCAGCTTAGTGGTATCGGGGGGGACCCAAGAGACCCAGTACTTC
TRBV23-1	once	NA	TRBJ2-1	CASSQNVAYEQFF	TGCGCCAGCAGTCAAAACGTAGCTTATGAGCAGTTCTTC
TRBV6-2/TRBV6-3	NA	NA	TRBJ2-5	CASSEDSRTQYF	TGTGCCAGCAGTGAGGACTCTAGGACCCAGTACTTC
TRBV2	NA	NA	TRBJ2-1	CASSDTSNNEQFF	TGTGCCAGCAGTGACACTAGCAACAATGAGCAGTTCTTC
TRBV7-7	NA	NA	TRBJ2-5	CASSPGREKETQYF	TGTGCCAGCAGCCCGGGACGGGAAAAAGAGACCCAGTACTTC
TRBV9	once	TRBD1	TRBJ2-5	CASSPNQGDYQETQYF	TGTGCCAGCAGCCCCAATCAGGGGGATTACCAAGAGACCCAGTACTTC
TRBV7-8	NA	TRBD2	TRBJ2-3	CASSLLAGGHTQYF	TGTGCCAGCAGCTTACTAGCGGGGGGGCATACGCAGTATTTT
TRBV24-1	NA	TRBD1	TRBJ2-3	CATSDFGQGADTQYF	TGTGCCACCAGTGATTTCGGACAGGGCGCAGATACGCAGTATTTT
TRBV14	NA	NA	TRBJ2-3	CASSQESAGHASTQYF	TGTGCCAGCAGCCAAGAATCGGCGGGACACGCCAGTACGCAGTATTTT
TRBV7-6	NA	TRBD2	TRBJ2-1	CASSNPLAGGRNEQFF	TGTGCCAGCAGCAACCCTCTAGCGGGGGGGAGAAATGAGCAGTTCTTC
TRBV9	NA	NA	TRBJ2-2	CASSVAGLSTGELFF	TGTGCCAGCAGCGTAGCGGGACTGAGCACCGGGGAGCTGTTTTTT
TRBV9	NA	NA	TRBJ2-1	CASSEGDGNNEQFF	TGTGCCAGCAGCGAGGGGGACGGGAACAATGAGCAGTTCTTC
TRBV5-4	NA	NA	TRBJ2-3	CASSPRPGVGTDTQYF	TGTGCCAGCAGCCCTAGGCCGGGGGTCGGCACAGATACGCAGTATTTT
TRBV9	NA	TRBD1	TRBJ1-1	CASSDYRGGNTEAFF	TGTGCCAGCAGCGATTACAGGGGAGGGAACACTGAAGCTTTCTTT
TRBV20-1	NA	NA	TRBJ2-7	CSARDRLTLYEQYF	TGCAGTGCTAGAGACCGACTAACCCTCTACGAGCAGTACTTC
TRBV29-1	once	NA	TRBJ2-1	CSVEFRYNEQFF	TGCAGCGTTGAGTTCAGATACAATGAGCAGTTCTTC
TRBV2	NA	NA	TRBJ2-1	CASLDSYNEQFF	TGTGCCAGCCTTGACAGTTACAATGAGCAGTTCTTC
TRBV7-2	NA	NA	TRBJ2-1	CASSLKGPSSYNEQFF	TGTGCCAGCAGCTTAAAGGGCCCAAGCTCCTACAATGAGCAGTTCTTC
TRBV14	NA	TRBD1	TRBJ1-2	CASSQGQDNYGYTF	TGTGCCAGCAGCCAGGGACAGGACAACTATGGCTACACCTTC
TRBV25-1	once	NA	TRBJ1-4	CASSESWTPRRNDEKLFF	TGTGCCAGCAGTGAATCGTGGACCCCCCGACGTAATGATGAAAAACTGTTTTTT
TRBV29-1	NA	NA	TRBJ2-4	CSGYRDNGIQYF	TGCAGCGGCTACCGGGACAACGGCATTCAGTACTTC